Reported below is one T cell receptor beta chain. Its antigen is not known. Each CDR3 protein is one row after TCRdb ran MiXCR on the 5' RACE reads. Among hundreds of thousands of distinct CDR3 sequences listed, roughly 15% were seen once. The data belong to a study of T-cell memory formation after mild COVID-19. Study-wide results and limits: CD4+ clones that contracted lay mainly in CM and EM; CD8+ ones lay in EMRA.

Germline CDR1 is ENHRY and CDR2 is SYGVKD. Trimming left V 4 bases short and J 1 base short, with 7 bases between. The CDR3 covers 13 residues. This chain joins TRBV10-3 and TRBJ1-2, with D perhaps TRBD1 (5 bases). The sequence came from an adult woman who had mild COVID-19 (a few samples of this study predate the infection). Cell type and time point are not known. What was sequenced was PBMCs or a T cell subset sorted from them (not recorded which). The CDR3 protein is CAISATDNYGYTF. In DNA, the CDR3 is TGTGCCATCAGTGCGACAGATAACTATGGCTACACCTTC.